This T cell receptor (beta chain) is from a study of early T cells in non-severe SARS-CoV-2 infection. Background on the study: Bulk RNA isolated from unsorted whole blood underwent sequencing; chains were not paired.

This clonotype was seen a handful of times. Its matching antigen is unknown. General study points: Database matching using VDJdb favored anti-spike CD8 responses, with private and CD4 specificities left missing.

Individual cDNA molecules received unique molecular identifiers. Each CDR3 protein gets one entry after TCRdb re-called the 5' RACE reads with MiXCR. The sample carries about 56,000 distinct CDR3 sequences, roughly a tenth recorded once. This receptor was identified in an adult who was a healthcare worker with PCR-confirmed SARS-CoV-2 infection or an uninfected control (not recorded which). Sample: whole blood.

Written as DNA, the CDR3 is TGTGCCAGCACCAGACAGGGCGTTACCGGGGAGCTGTTTTTT. This encodes CASTRQGVTGELFF. The chain is built from TRBV7-8 and TRBJ2-2; 7 bases agree with TRBD1. The CDR3 extends over 14 amino acids. Germline V gene sequence: CDR1 SGHVS, CDR2 FQNEAQ. V gave up 7 bases and J gave up 5 bases; unmatched junction bases: 7. The complete variable domain, with remaining parts taken from reference TRBV7-8 and TRBJ2-2, reads GAGVSQSPRYKVAKRGQDVALRCDPISGHVSLFWYQQALGQGPEFLTYFQNEAQLDKSGLPSDRFFAERPEGSVSTLKIQRTQQEDSAVYLCASTRQGVTGELFFGEGSRLTVL.